Listed here are 5 T cell receptor beta chains from one sample, sequenced in a study of cytomegalovirus exposure and HLA in healthy donors. The study ran its PCR with 60 Vbeta and 13 Jbeta primers. Some clones are missing from TCRdb's copy, which holds only in-frame ones; the method was immunoSEQ multiplex PCR. Of about 120,000 clones in the sample, roughly 82% were seen once. The sequenced sample was PBMCs. These receptors came from a human donor in good health.

The chain recombines TRBV7-2 with TRBJ2-5; 8 nucleotides match TRBD1. The CDR3 runs 15 residues. Germline CDR1 reads SGHTA; CDR2 reads FQGNSA. V lost 5 bases to trimming and J lost 0 bases; unmatched junction nucleotides: 5. Here the CDR3 DNA reads TGTGCCAGCAGCCCTTGGACAGGGAACCAAGAGACCCAGTACTTC. Amino acids: CASSPWTGNQETQYF.

The genes are TRBV19 and TRBJ1-5; D is perhaps TRBD1 (6 bases). The V end lost 1 base, the J end lost 7 bases, and 11 bases lay between the germline ends. CDR1 and CDR2 (germline): LNHDA, SQIVND (reference sequence). This CDR3 has 14 residues. CDR3 in amino acids: CASSIVPGDQPQHF. For the CDR3, the DNA is TGTGCCAGTAGTATAGTCCCAGGGGACCAGCCCCAGCATTTT.

The chain carries TRBV5-1 and TRBJ2-1; 14 bases map to TRBD2. The ends lost 4 bases at V and 9 bases at J; junction bases unmatched: 3. This CDR3 has 14 residues. The germline V gene has CDR1 SGHRS and CDR2 YFSETQ. CDR3: CASSIGTSGSEQFF. CDR3 nucleotides: TGCGCCAGCAGCATAGGGACTAGCGGGAGTGAGCAGTTCTTC. The entire variable domain, with the rest obtained from reference TRBV5-1 and TRBJ2-1, is as follows: KAGVTQTPRYLIKTRGQQVTLSCSPISGHRSVSWYQQTPGQGLQFLFEYFSETQRNKGNFPGRFSGRQFSNSRSEMNVSTLELGDSALYLCASSIGTSGSEQFFGPGTRLTVL.

Comments on this clone: Other DNA sequences within the sample encode an identical CDR3. The chain links TRBV4-1 to TRBJ1-5, with D hard to call. Trimming took 2 bases from V and 0 from J, leaving 5 bases between them. Germline values: CDR1 MGHRA, CDR2 YSYEKL. The CDR3 consists of 14 residues. The CDR3 DNA follows: TGCGCCAGCAGCCAAACGGGTAGCAATCAGCCCCAGCATTTT. It codes for CASSQTGSNQPQHF.

The rearrangement uses TRBV30 and TRBJ1-1; 11 bases are a match to TRBD1. This CDR3 spans 15 amino acids. CDR1 is GTSNPN and CDR2 is SVGIG in the germline V gene (reference sequence). V was pared by 7 bases and J by 7 bases, with 14 bases of the junction left unmatched. The DNA for the CDR3 is TGTGCCTTCCTCCCGGCGGACAGGGGGCCTAGTGAAGCTTTCTTT. This translates into CAFLPADRGPSEAFF.